The 15 T cell receptor beta chains reported below all come from one sample, sequenced in a study of T cells in tuberculosis. Generated by immunoSEQ multiplex PCR, the TCRdb table keeps only in-frame clones and is missing some. The sample consists of about 49,000 clones, roughly 96% of them appearing once. The time point here: new active TB diagnosis, blood taken before or within 7 days of starting treatment. The sequenced sample was PBMCs, obtained at tuberculosis diagnosis. All receptors derive from an adult with tuberculosis.

The rearrangement links TRBV10-3 to TRBJ2-5; D possibly corresponds to TRBD2 (6 bases). Trimming cost V 0 bases and J 1 base, with 9 bases left between them. The germline V gene encodes CDR1 ENHRY and CDR2 SYGVKD. The CDR3 is 15 residues long. The CDR3 DNA sequence: TGTGCCATCAGTGAGTCGGCGGGGACCCAAGAGACCCAGTACTTC. This translates into CAISESAGTQETQYF.

The chain has TRBV7-9 and TRBJ2-3; TRBD2 matches 10 bases. In germline, CDR1 is SEHNR, CDR2 FQNEAQ (reference sequence). The CDR3 is 16 amino acids. Trimming cost V 1 base and J 3 bases; bases outside gene matches: 4. The CDR3 DNA reads TGTGCCAGCAGCTTAGATCTGGGACTAGCGACAGATACGCAGTATTTT. Protein: CASSLDLGLATDTQYF.

This rearrangement joins TRBV10-2 to TRBJ2-5; 9 nucleotides align to TRBD1. Germline V gene sequence: CDR1 WSHSY, CDR2 SAAADI. CDR3 length: 15 residues. With 6 bases clipped from V and 1 base from J, the junction kept 6 bases outside the gene matches. The CDR3: CASSTGGATQETQYF. CDR3 DNA: TGCGCCAGCAGCACAGGGGGCGCGACCCAAGAGACCCAGTACTTC.

This clone was detected only a few times. The chain employs TRBV9 and TRBJ2-3; 9 nucleotides line up with TRBD1. This CDR3 region has 16 residues. CDR1 and CDR2 (germline): SGDLS, YYNGEE. V trimming: 3 bases; J trimming: 0 bases; junction bases outside the gene matches: 5. The CDR3 nucleotides read TGTGCCAGCAGCGGTAGGACAGGGGCTAGCACAGATACGCAGTATTTT. This translates into CASSGRTGASTDTQYF.

This chain links TRBV7-2 with TRBJ1-2, with D perhaps matching TRBD1 (6 bases). V was cut by 7 bases and J by 0 bases, with 21 bases left in between. Germline CDR1 is SGHTA and CDR2 is FQGNSA. The CDR3 sequence is 17 residues long. The CDR3 DNA is TGTGCCAGCACCCCACGGGGGGGGACAAGACCTAACTATGGCTACACCTTC. Its protein is CASTPRGGTRPNYGYTF.

The V and J genes are TRBV30 and TRBJ1-1; D is perhaps TRBD1 (5 bases). Germline V CDR1 and CDR2: GTSNPN, SVGIG (reference sequence). CDR3 length: 12 amino acids. V was shortened by 7 bases and J by 1 base, with 10 bases between the two germline ends. The CDR3 protein is CASQGQNTEAFF. DNA of the CDR3: TGTGCCTCCCAGGGTCAGAACACTGAAGCTTTCTTT. Variable domain in full (rest from reference TRBV30 and TRBJ1-1): SQTIHQWPATLVQPVGSPLSLECTVEGTSNPNLYWYRQAAGRGLQLLFYSVGIGQISSEVPQNLSASRPQDRQFILSSKKLLLSDSGFYLCASQGQNTEAFFGQGTRLTVV.

The chain recombines TRBV10-3 with TRBJ2-7, with D possibly being TRBD1 (5 bases). The CDR3 loop spans 12 amino acids. Germline CDR1 reads ENHRY; CDR2 reads SYGVKD. Trimming pared 7 bases from V and 2 bases from J, leaving 9 bases between. The CDR3 DNA is TGTGCCATCACTACGGACACCTACGAGCAGTACTTC. It yields the protein CAITTDTYEQYF.

The chain links TRBV11-2 to TRBJ2-7; tentatively, D is TRBD1 (5 bases). The CDR3 is made up of 12 amino acids. V was cut by 5 bases and J by 9 bases, with 14 bases left in between. Germline V gene lookup returns CDR1 SGHAT and CDR2 FQNNGV. The CDR3: CASSRLTVSQYF. Here the CDR3 DNA reads TGTGCCAGCAGCCGGTTGACAGTTTCGCAGTACTTC.

The V and J genes are TRBV10-3 and TRBJ2-4; D gene uncertain. CDR1 and CDR2 from the germline V gene are ENHRY and SYGVKD. V gave up 7 bases and J gave up 8 bases, with 15 bases separating them. The CDR3 is 13 amino acids. The CDR3 reads CAIKHAISDIQYF. Written as DNA, the CDR3 is TGTGCCATCAAGCACGCCATCTCGGACATTCAGTACTTC.

This clone was recorded only once. V is TRBV5-4 and J is TRBJ2-5, with D perhaps TRBD1 (5 bases). Trimming stripped 4 bases from V and 5 bases from J, with 15 bases between. This CDR3 comprises 14 residues. In germline, CDR1 is SGHNT, CDR2 YYREEE (reference sequence). The CDR3 reads CASSKGAKGETQYF. The CDR3 DNA reads as TGTGCCAGCAGCAAAGGGGCTAAGGGGGAGACCCAGTACTTC.

The J gene is TRBJ2-2, the V gene TRBV4-1; possible D gene TRBD2, 5 bases. Trimming left V 6 bases short and J 5 bases short, with 19 bases between. Germline V lookup: CDR1 MGHRA, CDR2 YSYEKL. This CDR3 is built from 16 residues. Here the CDR3 reads CASSPEEGGRTGELFF. CDR3 DNA: TGCGCCAGCAGTCCCGAAGAGGGTGGGAGAACCGGGGAGCTGTTTTTT.

This chain's CDR3 is CASTRLANNEQFF. CDR3 nucleotide sequence: TGTGCCAGCACCCGACTAGCGAACAATGAGCAGTTCTTC. The chain couples TRBV2 to TRBJ2-1, with 8 bases lining up with TRBD2. V shed 7 bases and J 5 bases; nucleotides not matched to a gene: 4. The CDR3 length is 13 residues. Germline V lookup: CDR1 SNHLY, CDR2 FYNNEI.

The CDR3 DNA follows: TGTGCCAGCAGCTTTGGTACCTTAAGGGGAACTGAAGCTTTCTTT. The encoded protein is CASSFGTLRGTEAFF. This chain connects TRBV7-2 to TRBJ1-1; D perhaps matches TRBD1 (5 bases). The CDR3 is made up of 15 amino acids. The V gene lost 3 bases and the J gene lost 5 bases, with 16 bases spanning the gap. The V gene's germline CDR1 is SGHTA and CDR2 FQGNSA.

In DNA, the CDR3 is TGCGCCAGCAGCCTGACAGGGGTCTTAGATACGCAGTATTTT. Translated: CASSLTGVLDTQYF. The chain carries TRBV5-1 and TRBJ2-3, with 8 nucleotides matching TRBD1. V was clipped by 4 bases and J by 5 bases; unmatched bases: 6. Germline V CDR1 and CDR2: SGHRS, YFSETQ. CDR3 length: 14 residues.

The rearrangement uses TRBV18 and TRBJ2-2; D gene unclear. The CDR3 totals 14 residues. Germline CDR1 KGHSH, CDR2 LQKENI. V was shortened by 8 bases and J by 6 bases, with 16 bases between the two germline ends. CDR3 region: CASRLTERSGELFF. The CDR3 bases are TGTGCCAGCCGACTGACGGAACGATCCGGGGAGCTGTTTTTT. Variable domain in full (rest from reference TRBV18 and TRBJ2-2): NAGVMQNPRHLVRRRGQEARLRCSPMKGHSHVYWYRQLPEEGLKFMVYLQKENIIDESGMPKERFSAEFPKEGPSILRIQQVVRGDSAAYFCASRLTERSGELFFGEGSRLTVL.